These 23 T cell receptor beta chains were sequenced from one sample in a study of T cells in Graves' hyperthyroidism and ophthalmopathy. Amplification of TCR beta CDR3 regions was performed using RNA transcripts as template. Initially, a first-round RT-PCR of the TCR CDR3 employed the HTBI primer set. TCRdb passed the multiplex PCR reads through MiXCR, listing each CDR3 protein once. The sample yields about 740,000 distinct CDR3 sequences, 14% seen once. The material sequenced was blood. The receptors originated from a woman between 18 and 30 years old with Graves' hyperthyroidism.

This clonotype was counted at least ten times. This rearrangement joins TRBV20-1 to TRBJ2-7; no firm D call. Germline lookup yields CDR1 DFQATT and CDR2 SNEGSKA (reference sequence). The CDR3 runs 14 residues. Between the trimmed V and J ends, which lost 0 bases and 0 bases, there was a span of 9 bases. CDR3 amino acids: CSARDPVSSYEQYF. The CDR3 DNA is TGCAGTGCTAGAGATCCTGTATCCTCCTACGAGCAGTACTTC.

This clonotype came up many times. The chain recombines TRBV20-1 with TRBJ2-7; 10 bases align to TRBD1. With V trimmed by 5 bases and J by 0 bases, 7 bases remained unmatched. Germline V lookup: CDR1 DFQATT, CDR2 SNEGSKA (reference sequence). The CDR3 consists of 15 residues. CDR3 DNA: TGCAGTGCTCAAACCGGGACAGGGGCCTCCTACGAGCAGTACTTC. This sequence encodes CSAQTGTGASYEQYF.

This clonotype came up many times. The chain combines TRBV12-3 or TRBV12-4 with TRBJ2-2; 11 bases fit TRBD2. The V and J ends lost 7 bases and 6 bases, in that order; junction bases with no gene match: 7. The length of the CDR3 is 15 residues. The CDR3 spells CASTNSGRAPGELFF. CDR3 DNA: TGTGCCAGCACCAATAGCGGGAGGGCCCCCGGGGAGCTGTTTTTT.

The table lists this clonotype with many counts. J is TRBJ2-7 and V is TRBV10-3; D is uncertain. The CDR3 has 12 residues. CDR1 is ENHRY, CDR2 SYGVKD, per germline. Trimming cost V 4 bases and J 5 bases, with 9 bases left between them. CDR3 bases: TGTGCCATCAGTGCGTTGACGGACGAGCAGTACTTC. Translated: CAISALTDEQYF.

This clonotype was seen more than once but under ten times. This sequence joins TRBV18 and TRBJ2-3, with TRBD2 matching 9 bases. CDR3 length: 17 residues. Trimming at V came to 4 bases and at J to 0 bases, leaving 8 bases not matched to a gene. Per germline, CDR1 KGHSH and CDR2 LQKENI. The CDR3 bases are TGTGCCAGCTCACGTCCAACTAGCGGGCCTAGCACAGATACGCAGTATTTT. Encoded protein: CASSRPTSGPSTDTQYF.

About this clonotype itself: One end of the junction fails to match germline, which may point to a read error. The chain recombines TRBV11-2 with TRBJ2-7; TRBD2 matches at 13 bases. CDR3 length: 17 residues. Germline CDR1 is SGHAT and CDR2 is FQNNGV. In nucleotides, the CDR3 is TGTGCCAGCAGCCAAGAGGGACTAGCGGGGTACACCTACGAGCGGTACTTC. Protein: CASSQEGLAGYTYERYF.

This clonotype showed up many times. This chain joins TRBV7-2 and TRBJ2-1; TRBD2 matches 13 bases. CDR3 size: 17 residues. V was clipped by 5 bases and J by 0 bases; unmatched bases: 4. Germline V CDR1 and CDR2: SGHTA, FQGNSA. For the CDR3, the DNA is TGTGCCAGCAGCCGACTAGCGGGAGGTAGCTCCTACAATGAGCAGTTCTTC. It codes for CASSRLAGGSSYNEQFF.

This clonotype was counted at least ten times. V gene TRBV11-2 combines with J gene TRBJ2-1, with 8 nucleotides matching TRBD2. Per germline, CDR1 SGHAT and CDR2 FQNNGV. J was trimmed by 8 bases and V by 6 bases; bases with no gene match: 3. This CDR3 is 12 amino acids long. The CDR3 loop reads CASRRGGDEQFF. CDR3 DNA sequence: TGTGCCAGCAGACGGGGGGGCGATGAGCAGTTCTTC.

This clonotype has more than one count but fewer than ten. The V and J genes are TRBV14 and TRBJ2-1; D call uncertain. The germline V and J ends were trimmed by 0 bases and 8 bases, with 11 bases remaining between them. The germline gives CDR1 SGHDN, CDR2 FVKESK. CDR3 length: 14 amino acids. The CDR3 nucleotides read TGTGCCAGCAGCCAAGAAGGCCTTTGGGATGAGCAGTTCTTC. Translation: CASSQEGLWDEQFF.

This rearrangement joins TRBV11-1 to TRBJ2-1; D not resolved. This CDR3 has 12 amino acids. The germline V gene has CDR1 SGHAT and CDR2 FQDESV (reference sequence). V was cut by 5 bases and J by 6 bases, with 8 bases left in between. This CDR3 is CASSLRLNEQFF. In DNA, the CDR3 is TGTGCCAGCAGCCTACGACTCAATGAGCAGTTCTTC.

In this sample, this clonotype turned up once. This chain joins TRBV7-3 and TRBJ2-3; 10 bases line up with TRBD2. In germline, CDR1 is SGHTA, CDR2 FQGTGA. The CDR3 is 15 residues long. V shed 4 bases, J shed 5 bases, and the junction held 6 bases outside the gene matches. The DNA for the CDR3 is TGTGCCAGCAGCTCCCTAGCGGGGGTGGGAGATACGCAGTATTTT. It yields the protein CASSSLAGVGDTQYF.

This chain links TRBV6-4 with TRBJ2-1; TRBD1 is a possible D gene (5 bases). The CDR3 extends over 16 amino acids. The V gene lost 6 bases and the J gene lost 0 bases, with 15 bases spanning the gap. CDR1 is MRHNA and CDR2 is SNTAGT in the germline V gene. The chain's CDR3 is CASRPRTSSSYNEQFF. The CDR3 DNA is TGTGCCAGCAGACCGCGGACATCTAGCTCCTACAATGAGCAGTTCTTC.

This clonotype was detected a few times. The rearrangement joins TRBV9 to TRBJ2-5, with TRBD2 as a possible D gene (6 bases). Per the germline V gene, CDR1 is SGDLS and CDR2 is YYNGEE. The CDR3 length is 17 residues. Trimming left V 3 bases short and J 1 base short, with 19 bases between. In nucleotides, the CDR3 is TGTGCCAGCAGCGGAGACCCTCGCGGGGACCTCCAAGAGACCCAGTACTTC. Protein: CASSGDPRGDLQETQYF. Filled out from reference TRBV9 and TRBJ2-5, the complete variable domain reads DSGVTQTPKHLITATGQRVTLRCSPRSGDLSVYWYQQSLDQGLQFLIQYYNGEERAKGNILERFSAQQFPDLHSELNLSSLELGDSALYFCASSGDPRGDLQETQYFGPGTRLLVL.

This clonotype appeared many times. The rearrangement joins TRBV30 to TRBJ2-2; 15 bases align to TRBD2. The CDR3 contains 18 residues. Germline trimming cut 2 bases from V and 0 bases from J; bases unmatched to any gene: 4. Germline CDR1 and CDR2: GTSNPN and SVGIG (reference sequence). DNA of the CDR3: TGTGCCTGGAGTCCCGGACTAGCGGGAGGGCCGAACACCGGGGAGCTGTTTTTT. Translating gives CAWSPGLAGGPNTGELFF.

This clonotype has at least ten counts. J is TRBJ2-3 and V is TRBV11-2; D is undetermined. Trimming left V 0 bases short and J 1 base short, with 14 bases between. Germline assignment: CDR1 SGHAT and CDR2 FQNNGV. The CDR3 is made up of 17 amino acids. The CDR3 here is CASSLDRPARGTDTQYF. DNA for the CDR3: TGTGCCAGCAGCTTAGATCGCCCAGCTCGGGGCACAGATACGCAGTATTTT. Drawing the rest from reference TRBV11-2 and TRBJ2-3, the complete variable domain is EAGVAQSPRYKIIEKRQSVAFWCNPISGHATLYWYQQILGQGPKLLIQFQNNGVVDDSQLPKDRFSAERLKGVDSTLKIQPAKLEDSAVYLCASSLDRPARGTDTQYFGPGTRLTVL.

The rearrangement uses TRBV4-1 and TRBJ2-7; TRBD2 aligns across 9 bases. CDR3 length: 16 residues. V shed 2 bases and J 2 bases; nucleotides not matched to a gene: 7. CDR1 MGHRA and CDR2 YSYEKL come from the germline V gene. CDR3 nucleotides: TGCGCCAGCAGCCAACCAACTAGCGGGCCACCCTACGAGCAGTACTTC. Protein product: CASSQPTSGPPYEQYF.

The chain is built from TRBV7-3 and TRBJ1-2, with a tentative D call TRBD1 (5 bases). CDR1 is SGHTA and CDR2 is FQGTGA in the germline V gene. V was pared by 5 bases and J by 7 bases, with 23 bases between. CDR3 size: 16 residues. The CDR3 loop is CASSPPPGEGRPGYTF. In DNA form, the CDR3 reads TGTGCCAGCAGCCCTCCGCCGGGGGAGGGTCGCCCTGGCTACACCTTC.

With regard to this clonotype: At one of its ends the junction is not consistent with the germline gene, which may arise from a read error. V is TRBV7-9 and J is TRBJ1-1, with D possibly TRBD1 on 5 matching bases. Germline V gene lookup returns CDR1 SEHNR and CDR2 FQNEAQ (reference sequence). The CDR3 is made up of 14 amino acids. The CDR3 spells CASSIQGLSTEAFF. The CDR3 region has the DNA TGTGCCAGCAGCATTCAGGGTTTGAGCACTGAGGCTTTCTTT.

Only a few counts were recorded for this clonotype. The V call is TRBV2, the J call TRBJ2-7, with 8 bases that match TRBD1. This CDR3 is built from 15 residues. Trimming cost V 6 bases and J 0 bases; bases outside gene matches: 7. In germline, CDR1 is SNHLY, CDR2 FYNNEI. CDR3 nucleotide sequence: TGTGCCAGCAGAGCCCAGGGGGCCCCCTCCTACGAGCAGTACTTC. It specifies CASRAQGAPSYEQYF.

This clonotype was observed at least ten times. The rearrangement uses TRBV27 and TRBJ2-1, with 14 bases identical to TRBD2. V was pared by 5 bases and J by 9 bases, with 6 bases of the junction left unmatched. This CDR3 has 15 residues. Germline V gene data show CDR1 as MNHEY and CDR2 as SMNVEV (reference sequence). The CDR3 DNA follows: TGTGCCAGCAGTCCGGGGACTAGCGGGAGTCGTGAGCAGTTCTTC. Its protein product is CASSPGTSGSREQFF.

This clonotype has a count of ten or more. The junction departs from germline at one end; a sequencing error may be responsible. The chain carries TRBV10-3 and TRBJ1-5, with a tentative D call TRBD1 (5 bases). The CDR3 runs to 14 residues. Germline V lookup: CDR1 ENHRY, CDR2 SYGVKD. The CDR3 spells CAISAQGAHQPQRF. As DNA, the CDR3 is TGTGCCATCAGTGCCCAGGGTGCCCATCAGCCCCAGCGTTTT.

The sample holds a few counts of this clonotype. The chain combines TRBV25-1 with TRBJ2-6, with a tentative D call TRBD2 (6 bases). The CDR3 contains 16 residues. Germline V gene data show CDR1 as MGHDK and CDR2 as SYGVNS. Trimming took off 4 bases at V and 0 bases at J, with 10 bases between the two ends. CDR3 amino acids: CASSAGLLSGANVLTF. CDR3 in DNA: TGTGCCAGCAGTGCGGGACTCCTCTCTGGGGCCAACGTCCTGACTTTC.

This clonotype showed up many times. The CDR3 DNA reads as TGTGCCAGCTCACCACCGGCAGGGGAAAACATTCAGTACTTC. Protein sequence: CASSPPAGENIQYF. V and J are TRBV18 and TRBJ2-4, with D perhaps TRBD1 (6 bases). Trimming took off 0 bases at V and 5 bases at J, with 8 bases between the two ends. The CDR3 consists of 14 residues. Germline loops: CDR1 KGHSH, CDR2 LQKENI.